These T cell receptor beta chains were read from a single sample in a study of blood T cell repertoires in COVID-19. Profiling relied on immunoSEQ multiplex PCR, and the TCRdb table lists in-frame clones only, not all of them. The data contain roughly 87,000 clones, about 83% of them singletons. The sample comprised peripheral blood. All receptors come from a human donor in a cohort sampled during active COVID-19. The CDR3 runs from the conserved cysteine through the conserved F or W. Where a row states a size, it is once, few, many or the class of an expanded clone; other rows omit it.

few	TRBV30	CACRSGRTDTQYF
once	TRBV28	CASSSDHTDRTPYEQYF
NA	TRBV6-4	CASSFRPRTSGRTNYEQYF
NA	TRBV11-1	CASSADLPYGYTF
NA	TRBV4-3	CASSVRSSYNEQFF
NA	TRBV13	CASSLGQGFTDTQYF
NA	TRBV9	CASSVARGRSQPQHF
NA	TRBV6-5	CASGPGQADYGYTF
NA	TRBV5-4	CASSLQGVHEQYF
NA	TRBV7-2	CASSLAGGAYEQYF
NA	TRBV5-1	CASSPSVGEQFF
NA	TRBV18	CASSPQGNTEAFF
NA	TRBV27	CASSPLGRPNTEAFF
once	TRBV11-3	CASSLGGQAQETQYF
once	TRBV5-1	CASRRGTGQVGEQFF
once	TRBV5-6	CASSLVGQPQHF
once	TRBV28	CASSAVGAHNEQFF
NA	TRBV12-3/TRBV12-4	CASSLGTGNEQFF
once	TRBV19	CASSIAFGLGDTEAFF
NA	TRBV19	CASSLGGNYNSPLHF
NA	TRBV9	CASSVSGQANEKLFF
once	TRBV9	CASRAGINYGYTF
NA	TRBV30	CAWSVPDTSTNEKLFF
NA	TRBV7-2	CASSGYRVTEAFF
NA	TRBV9	CASSVAWTANYGYTF
NA	TRBV6-5	CASSHGGEGSYEQYF
NA	TRBV27	CASSLIGGRSYEQYF
NA	TRBV5-1	CATRTGASNYGYTF
NA	TRBV14	CASSPRSRDEQYF
NA	TRBV4-3	CASSQESNSQLPQHF
NA	TRBV3-1/TRBV3-2	CASSQGIPTGGTGELFF
NA	TRBV6-2/TRBV6-3	CASSSSDRGPEAFF
NA	TRBV6-2/TRBV6-3	CASSYTILAPYQETQYF
NA	TRBV3-1/TRBV3-2	CASSQERSEGEQYF
NA	TRBV7-6	CASSPSGGAVTDTQYF
NA	TRBV28	CASSLQTSEQYF
NA	TRBV2	CASSPGTGDGYF
once	TRBV4-2	CASSHELARGSSYEQYF
NA	TRBV4-3	CASSQDAPAGGAYEQYF
NA	TRBV7-2	CASSLGLASYEQYF
NA	TRBV4-3	CASSQEGGSYNEQFF
NA	TRBV30	CAWSARAGVRSYNEQFF
NA	TRBV6-1	CASSEITGSRGGYTF
NA	TRBV2	CAIGWRTEAFF
NA	TRBV28	CASSFPGTASYEQYF
once	TRBV3-1/TRBV3-2	CASSQLSVWGGAREEAFF
few	TRBV7-6	CASSLRTGLEDNEQFF
NA	TRBV11-2	CASSPLGGQNYGYTF
NA	TRBV7-2	CASSQGLGLAGGQETQYF
NA	TRBV5-6	CASSSGLAATDTQYF
NA	TRBV2	CASRGAATGEQYF